The entry below describes one TCR beta chain. Per the original methods: Amplifying reference gene primers gave estimates of nucleated cell counts. The repertoire was sequenced with immunoSEQ multiplex PCR; TCRdb's copy has only in-frame clones and lacks some. V and J calls and clone size come straight from that table; D and trimming were deduced from the DNA. The data contain about 65,000 clones, roughly nine tenths of them singletons. The ends lost 10 bases at V and 1 base at J; junction bases unmatched: 9. This CDR3 contains 14 residues. Germline-derived CDR1 and CDR2 are MNHEY and SVGAGI. The source of the sample is a study of blood T cell repertoires in COVID-19. Across the study: Sites across the United States, Italy and Spain contributed samples from acute and convalescent COVID-19. Sources were T cells, B-cell-depleted T cells, or PBMCs; the material itself was cDNA or gDNA.

The chain employs TRBV6-5 and TRBJ2-7; 8 positions agree with TRBD1. Material: peripheral blood. The source is a man in his 60s with acute or convalescent COVID-19. Here the CDR3 reads CAIRPGTGSYEQYF. CDR3 sequence (DNA): TGTGCCATCAGACCCGGGACAGGATCCTACGAGCAGTACTTC.